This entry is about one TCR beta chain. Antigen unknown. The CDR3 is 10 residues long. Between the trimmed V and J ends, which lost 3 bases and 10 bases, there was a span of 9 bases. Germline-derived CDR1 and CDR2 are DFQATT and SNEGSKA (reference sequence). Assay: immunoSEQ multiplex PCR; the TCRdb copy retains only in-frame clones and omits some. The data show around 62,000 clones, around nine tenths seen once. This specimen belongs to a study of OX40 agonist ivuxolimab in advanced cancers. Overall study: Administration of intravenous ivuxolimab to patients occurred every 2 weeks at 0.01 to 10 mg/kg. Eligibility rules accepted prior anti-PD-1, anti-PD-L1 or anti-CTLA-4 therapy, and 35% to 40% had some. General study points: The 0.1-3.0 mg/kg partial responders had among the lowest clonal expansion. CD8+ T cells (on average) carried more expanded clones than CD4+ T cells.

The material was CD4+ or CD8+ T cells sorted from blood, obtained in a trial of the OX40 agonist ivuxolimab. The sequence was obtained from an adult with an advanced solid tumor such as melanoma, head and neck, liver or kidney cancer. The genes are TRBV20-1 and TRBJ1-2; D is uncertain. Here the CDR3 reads CSASSGPYTF. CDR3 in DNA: TGCAGTGCTAGCTCGGGCCCCTACACCTTC.